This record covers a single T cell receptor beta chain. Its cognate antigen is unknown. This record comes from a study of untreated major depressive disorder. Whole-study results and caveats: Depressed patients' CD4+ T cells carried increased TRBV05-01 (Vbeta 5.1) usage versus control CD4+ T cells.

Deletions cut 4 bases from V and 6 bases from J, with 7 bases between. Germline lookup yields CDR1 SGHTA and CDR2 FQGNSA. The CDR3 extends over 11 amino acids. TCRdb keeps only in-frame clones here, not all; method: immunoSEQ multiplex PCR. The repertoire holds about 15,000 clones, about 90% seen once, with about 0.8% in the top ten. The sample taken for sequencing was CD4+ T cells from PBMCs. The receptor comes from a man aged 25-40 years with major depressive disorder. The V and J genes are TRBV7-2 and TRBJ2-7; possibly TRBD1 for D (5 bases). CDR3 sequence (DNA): TGTGCCAGCAGCTCAGGGTTCGAGCAGTACTTC. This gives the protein CASSSGFEQYF. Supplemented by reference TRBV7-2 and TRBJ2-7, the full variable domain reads GAGVSQSPSNKVTEKGKDVELRCDPISGHTALYWYRQSLGQGLEFLIYFQGNSAPDKSGLPSDRFSAERTGGSVSTLTIQRTQQEDSAVYLCASSSGFEQYFGPGTRLTVT.